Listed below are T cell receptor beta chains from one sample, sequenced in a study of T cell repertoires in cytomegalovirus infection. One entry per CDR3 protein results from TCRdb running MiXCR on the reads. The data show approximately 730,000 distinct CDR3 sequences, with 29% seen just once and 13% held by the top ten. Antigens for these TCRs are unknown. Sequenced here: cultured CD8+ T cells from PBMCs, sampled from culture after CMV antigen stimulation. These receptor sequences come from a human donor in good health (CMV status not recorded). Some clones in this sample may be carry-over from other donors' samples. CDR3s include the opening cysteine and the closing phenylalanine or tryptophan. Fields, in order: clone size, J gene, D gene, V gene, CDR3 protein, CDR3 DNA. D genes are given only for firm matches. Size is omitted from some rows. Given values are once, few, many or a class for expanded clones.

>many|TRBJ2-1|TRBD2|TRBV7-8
CASSPYWTSGGTSSNEQFF
TGTGCCAGCAGCCCATACTGGACTAGCGGGGGCACATCTAGTAATGAGCAGTTCTTC
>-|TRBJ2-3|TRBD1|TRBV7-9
CASSPGTGALSTDTQYF
TGTGCCAGCAGCCCCGGGACAGGGGCCCTTAGCACAGATACGCAGTATTTT
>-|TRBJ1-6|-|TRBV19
CASSILHGSPLHF
TGTGCCAGTAGTATCCTACATGGGTCACCCCTCCACTTT
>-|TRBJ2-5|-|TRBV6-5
CASSYRDKQETQYF
TGTGCCAGCAGTTACCGGGACAAACAAGAGACCCAGTACTTC
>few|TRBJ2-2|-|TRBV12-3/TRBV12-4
CATQGGNTGELFF
TGTGCCACCCAGGGGGGGAACACCGGGGAGCTGTTTTTT
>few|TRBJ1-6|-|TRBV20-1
CSAPSGTTNSPLHF
TGCAGTGCCCCATCCGGGACAACTAATTCACCCCTCCACTTT
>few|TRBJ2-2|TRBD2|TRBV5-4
CASSFRGGWTGELFF
TGTGCCAGCAGCTTCCGGGGGGGCTGGACAGGGGAGCTGTTTTTT
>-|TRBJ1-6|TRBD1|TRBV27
CASSLQGQGIRYNSPLHF
TGTGCCAGCAGTTTACAGGGACAGGGGATAAGATATAATTCACCCCTCCACTTT
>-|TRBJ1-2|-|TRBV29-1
CSVKIRTDGYTF
TGCAGCGTTAAGATAAGGACAGATGGCTACACCTTC
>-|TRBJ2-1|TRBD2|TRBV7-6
CASSSGLAGGPHNEQFF
TGTGCCAGCAGCTCCGGACTAGCGGGGGGGCCCCACAATGAGCAGTTCTTC
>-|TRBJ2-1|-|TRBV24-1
CATSDQEMPYNEQFF
TGTGCCACCAGTGACCAAGAGATGCCCTACAATGAGCAGTTCTTC
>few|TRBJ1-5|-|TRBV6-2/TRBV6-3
CASSYPAGHKNSNQPQHF
TGTGCCAGCAGTTACCCAGCCGGACACAAGAATAGCAATCAGCCCCAGCATTTT
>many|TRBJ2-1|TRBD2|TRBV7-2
CASSLELRVAGGNLNEQFF
TGTGCCAGCAGCTTAGAGCTGAGGGTAGCGGGGGGCAACCTCAATGAGCAGTTCTTC
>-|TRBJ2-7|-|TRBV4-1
CASSQAVNTPTTDEQYF
TGCGCCAGCAGCCAAGCGGTAAACACTCCTACCACGGACGAGCAGTACTTC
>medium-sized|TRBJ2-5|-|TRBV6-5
CASSYGRETQYF
TGTGCCAGCAGTTACGGGAGGGAGACCCAGTACTTC
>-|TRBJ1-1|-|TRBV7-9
CASSPPEGQNTEAFF
TGTGCCAGCAGCCCTCCGGAAGGCCAGAACACTGAAGCTTTCTTT
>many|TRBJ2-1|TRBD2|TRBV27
CASSLRAGGYNEQFF
TGTGCCAGCAGCTTAAGGGCGGGGGGCTACAATGAGCAGTTCTTC
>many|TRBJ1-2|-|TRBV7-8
CASSLAGRTNYGYTF
TGTGCCAGCAGCTTAGCGGGCAGAACTAACTATGGCTACACCTTC
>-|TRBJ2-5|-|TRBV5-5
CASSTKAGEETQYF
TGTGCCAGCAGCACCAAGGCAGGGGAAGAGACCCAGTACTTC
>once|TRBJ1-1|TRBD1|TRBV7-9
CASSSTGQAENTEAFF
TGTGCCAGCAGCTCAACCGGACAGGCTGAAAACACTGAAGCTTTCTTT
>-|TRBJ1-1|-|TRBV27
CASSPLGPYTEAFF
TGTGCCAGCAGTCCCCTGGGACCGTACACTGAAGCTTTCTTT
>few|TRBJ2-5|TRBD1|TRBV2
CASSEAPGQGQETQYF
TGTGCCAGCAGTGAAGCGCCGGGACAGGGGCAAGAGACCCAGTACTTC
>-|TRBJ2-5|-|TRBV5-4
CASSLVPPGEETQYF
TGTGCCAGCAGCTTGGTCCCCCCGGGGGAAGAGACCCAGTACTTC
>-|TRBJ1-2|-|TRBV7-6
CASSFGLGDYGYTF
TGTGCCAGCAGCTTCGGGCTGGGGGACTATGGCTACACCTTC
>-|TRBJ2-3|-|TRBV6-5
CASSLGGPLSTDTQYF
TGTGCCAGCAGCTTGGGGGGGCCTCTTAGCACAGATACGCAGTATTTT
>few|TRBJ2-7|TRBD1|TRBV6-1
CASSGWDRIYEQYF
TGTGCCAGCAGTGGATGGGACAGGATCTACGAGCAGTACTTC
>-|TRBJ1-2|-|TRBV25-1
CASSDVRDRGYTF
TGTGCCAGCAGTGACGTCAGGGATCGCGGCTACACCTTC
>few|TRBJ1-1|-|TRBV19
CASSIPRVPEAFF
TGTGCCAGTAGTATCCCCCGGGTTCCTGAAGCTTTCTTT
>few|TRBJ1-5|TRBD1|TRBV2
CASRPTGGNQPQHF
TGTGCCAGCAGACCCACAGGGGGTAATCAGCCCCAGCATTTT
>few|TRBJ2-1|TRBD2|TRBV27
CASSPTSGGRDEQFF
TGTGCCAGCAGTCCTACTAGCGGGGGCAGGGATGAGCAGTTCTTC
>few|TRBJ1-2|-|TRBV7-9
CASSLGEIGREFNYGYTF
TGTGCCAGCAGCTTAGGGGAGATCGGCAGAGAATTTAACTATGGCTACACCTTC
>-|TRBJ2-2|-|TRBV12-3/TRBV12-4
CASSFGINTGELFF
TGTGCCAGCAGTTTCGGGATCAACACCGGGGAGCTGTTTTTT
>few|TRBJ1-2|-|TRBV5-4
CASSQGPYPDGYTF
TGTGCCAGCAGCCAGGGACCTTATCCGGATGGCTACACCTTC
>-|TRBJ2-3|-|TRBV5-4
CASSHTGTTDTQYF
TGTGCCAGCAGCCATACAGGGACCACAGATACGCAGTATTTT
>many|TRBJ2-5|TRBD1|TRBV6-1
CASSPRTGMNQETQYF
TGTGCCAGCAGTCCAAGGACAGGCATGAACCAAGAGACCCAGTACTTC
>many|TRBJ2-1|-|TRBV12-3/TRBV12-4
CASSFRGDLDEQFF
TGTGCCAGCAGTTTCCGTGGGGATTTGGATGAGCAGTTCTTC
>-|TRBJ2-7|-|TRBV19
CASSMALTHHEQYF
TGTGCCAGTAGTATGGCTCTTACCCACCACGAGCAGTACTTC
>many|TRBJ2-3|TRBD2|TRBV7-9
CASSSGERGSTDTQYF
TGTGCCAGCAGCTCCGGAGAGCGGGGCAGCACAGATACGCAGTATTTT
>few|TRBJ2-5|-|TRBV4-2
CASSQGSSQETQYF
TGTGCCAGCAGCCAAGGTAGCAGCCAAGAGACCCAGTACTTC
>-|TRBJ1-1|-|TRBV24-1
CATSDWEQTEAFF
TGTGCCACCAGTGATTGGGAACAGACTGAAGCTTTCTTT
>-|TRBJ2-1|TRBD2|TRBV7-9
CASSPLDGLENEQFF
TGTGCTAGCAGCCCCCTGGACGGACTAGAGAATGAGCAGTTCTTC
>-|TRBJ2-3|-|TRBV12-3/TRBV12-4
CASRGGNTDTQYF
TGTGCCAGCAGGGGCGGGAACACAGATACGCAGTATTTT
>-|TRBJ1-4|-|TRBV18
CASSPSQPNEKLFF
TGTGCCAGCTCACCATCACAGCCGAATGAAAAACTGTTTTTT
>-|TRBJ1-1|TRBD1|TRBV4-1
CASSQRTGGATEAFF
TGCGCCAGCAGCCAGAGGACAGGGGGCGCGACTGAAGCTTTCTTT
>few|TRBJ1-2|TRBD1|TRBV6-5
CASSWTGLDGYTF
TGTGCCAGCAGTTGGACAGGGCTGGATGGCTACACCTTC
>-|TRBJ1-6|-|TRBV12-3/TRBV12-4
CASSSSSWREVSPLHF
TGTGCCAGCAGTTCCTCCTCATGGAGGGAAGTTTCACCCCTCCACTTT
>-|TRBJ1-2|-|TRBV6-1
CASSEAHSKYGYTF
TGTGCCAGCAGTGAAGCGCACAGTAAATATGGCTACACCTTC
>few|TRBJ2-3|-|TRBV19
CASSIPGAPDTQYF
TGTGCCAGTAGTATACCCGGGGCTCCGGATACGCAGTATTTT
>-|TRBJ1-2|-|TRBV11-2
CASSLWRDETYGYTF
TGTGCCAGCAGCTTGTGGAGGGACGAGACCTATGGCTACACCTTC
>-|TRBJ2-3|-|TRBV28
CASSLSGKADTQYF
TGTGCCAGCAGTTTATCCGGGAAAGCAGATACGCAGTATTTT
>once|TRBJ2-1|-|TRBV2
CASSNQGNSGNEQFF
TGTGCCAGCAGTAACCAGGGGAATAGCGGCAATGAGCAGTTCTTC
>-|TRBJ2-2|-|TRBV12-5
CASGLVIFRAVSNTGELFF
TGTGCTAGTGGTTTGGTAATTTTCAGAGCAGTTTCGAACACCGGGGAGCTGTTTTTT
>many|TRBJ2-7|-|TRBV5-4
CASSALEGVTYEQYF
TGTGCCAGCAGCGCCTTGGAGGGGGTAACCTACGAGCAGTACTTC
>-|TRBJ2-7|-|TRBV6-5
CASSYSMGQEQYF
TGTGCCAGCAGTTACTCGATGGGCCAAGAACAGTACTTC
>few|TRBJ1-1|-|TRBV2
CASSGTIMNTEAFF
TGTGCCAGCAGTGGGACAATCATGAACACTGAAGCTTTCTTT
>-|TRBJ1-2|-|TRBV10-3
CAISDRWDYGYTF
TGTGCCATCAGTGACCGGTGGGACTATGGCTACACCTTC
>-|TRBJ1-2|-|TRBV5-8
CASSLRLRGRGYTF
TGTGCCAGCAGCTTGCGGTTGAGAGGCCGTGGCTACACCTTC